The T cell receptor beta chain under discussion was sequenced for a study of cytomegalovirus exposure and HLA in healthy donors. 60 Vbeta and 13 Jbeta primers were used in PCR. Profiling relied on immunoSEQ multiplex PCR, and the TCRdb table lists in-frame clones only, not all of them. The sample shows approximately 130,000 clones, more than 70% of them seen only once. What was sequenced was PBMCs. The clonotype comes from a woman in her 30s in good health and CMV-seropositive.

The CDR3 nucleotides are TGCGCCAGCAACGGAATAGCGGGAGATGGGAATGAGCAGTTCTTC. Protein: CASNGIAGDGNEQFF. The rearrangement uses TRBV5-1 and TRBJ2-1, with 9 nucleotides matching TRBD2. Germline assignment: CDR1 SGHRS and CDR2 YFSETQ. CDR3 size: 15 residues. Trimming at V came to 6 bases and at J to 7 bases, leaving 11 bases not matched to a gene.